A single sample is the source of the 6 T cell receptor beta chains below, sequenced in a study of spatial heterogeneity in lung cancer. TCRdb passed the 5' RACE reads through MiXCR, listing each CDR3 protein once. This sample has a few thousand distinct CDR3 sequences, with roughly 33% found just once. Time point in this sample: sample taken at primary tumor resection. Material for sequencing was whole RNA from tumor, nontumor lung or frozen PBMC, left unsorted. The sample consisted of PBMCs, taken at surgery. The origin of the receptors is a male donor with early-stage non-small cell lung cancer.

There are a few counts of this clonotype. A library prepared for alpha chains yielded this beta chain as an off-target read; its size is of little meaning. The chain combines TRBV27 with TRBJ2-7; 11 nucleotides match TRBD2. Looked up from germline, CDR1 is MNHEY and CDR2 is SMNVEV (reference sequence). Unmatched junction bases numbered 9, after V lost 6 bases and J lost 2 bases. This CDR3 has 16 amino acids. The CDR3 region is CASRELAGATAYEQYF. The CDR3, as DNA: TGTGCCAGCAGAGAACTAGCGGGAGCCACAGCCTACGAGCAGTACTTC.

This clonotype is medium-sized within its sample. Since the library was made to target alpha chains, this beta chain is a stray read and its abundance is not meaningful. This rearrangement joins TRBV23-1 to TRBJ2-1; D gene unclear. TRBV23-1 carries the ORF label, with uncertain function. This CDR3 has 14 amino acids. Trimming cost V 3 bases and J 2 bases, with 8 bases left between them. In nucleotides, the CDR3 is TGCGCCAGCAGTCAGGATATCCCCTACAATGAGCAGTTCTTC. Protein product: CASSQDIPYNEQFF.

Sample share makes this clonotype medium-sized. The library was designed around alpha chains, so this beta chain is a stray read whose abundance carries little weight. This sequence joins TRBV5-1 and TRBJ2-2; D gene unclear. V was shortened by 6 bases and J by 0 bases, with 6 bases between the two germline ends. Germline CDR1 reads SGHRS; CDR2 reads YFSETQ. The CDR3 sequence is 13 residues long. The CDR3 nucleotides read TGCGCCAGCACCATTACGAACACCGGGGAGCTGTTTTTT. Its protein product is CASTITNTGELFF.

Note on this clonotype: This beta chain appears as a stray read in a library generated for alpha chains; its size is not informative. The gene calls are TRBV10-3 and TRBJ2-3; tentative D call: TRBD1 (6 bases). Trimming shortened V by 0 bases and J by 2 bases, and 12 bases separated the two germline ends. The CDR3 totals 16 residues. Germline lookup yields CDR1 ENHRY and CDR2 SYGVKD. As DNA, the CDR3 is TGTGCCATCAGTGAGTCCCCCGGACAGATCACAGATACGCAGTATTTT. This encodes CAISESPGQITDTQYF.

This clonotype was seen a handful of times. As an off-target read in a library built for alpha chains, this beta chain has a frequency of little significance. The genes are TRBV11-2 and TRBJ2-5; D unclear. The CDR3 is 11 residues long. The ends were cut back, 5 bases at V and 2 bases at J, with 3 bases in the middle. Germline lookup yields CDR1 SGHAT and CDR2 FQNNGV. CDR3 DNA: TGTGCCAGCAGCGAACAAGAGACCCAGTACTTC. Residues: CASSEQETQYF.

This clonotype was detected a few times. Since it is a stray read in a library aimed at alpha chains, this beta chain has a size that is not meaningful. J is TRBJ2-1 and V is TRBV27; the D call may be TRBD1 or TRBD2 (5 bases each). The CDR3 has 14 amino acids. V was cut by 0 bases and J by 14 bases, with 17 bases left in between. Germline lookup yields CDR1 MNHEY and CDR2 SMNVEV (reference sequence). For the CDR3, the DNA is TGTGCCAGCAGTTTATCGATTGATGGGACGGGGAAGTTCTTC. Translating gives CASSLSIDGTGKFF.